The T cell receptor beta chain under discussion was sequenced for a study of post-analysis software for immune sequencing data. Whole-study results and caveats: Patients with multiple sclerosis recorded significantly lower normalized Chao1 diversity than controls, the study found. Five or six TRBV segments, TRBV5-6, TRBV5-1 and TRBV20-1 among them, were found more frequent in patients than controls. Under F measure analysis, samples from one preparation batch co-clustered strongly.

The V end was cut by 5 bases, the J end by 2 bases, with 18 bases between. The CDR3 has 16 residues. The authors incorporated unique molecular identifiers into the TCR beta cDNA libraries. TCRdb analysed the PCR reads with MiXCR anew, one entry per CDR3 protein. The repertoire has 750,000 to 950,000 distinct CDR3 sequences, approximately 53% of them found once; the top ten carry around 4.5%. As for this clonotype: What it binds is not known.

J is TRBJ1-2 and V is TRBV12-3 or TRBV12-4; D remains unclear. The TCR sequence derives from a girl aged 5-17 years with multiple sclerosis. The specimen sequenced was blood. The CDR3 DNA is TGTGCCAGCAGTCCCGGGTGGAGGGTAGACAACTATGGCTACACCTTC. Protein sequence: CASSPGWRVDNYGYTF.